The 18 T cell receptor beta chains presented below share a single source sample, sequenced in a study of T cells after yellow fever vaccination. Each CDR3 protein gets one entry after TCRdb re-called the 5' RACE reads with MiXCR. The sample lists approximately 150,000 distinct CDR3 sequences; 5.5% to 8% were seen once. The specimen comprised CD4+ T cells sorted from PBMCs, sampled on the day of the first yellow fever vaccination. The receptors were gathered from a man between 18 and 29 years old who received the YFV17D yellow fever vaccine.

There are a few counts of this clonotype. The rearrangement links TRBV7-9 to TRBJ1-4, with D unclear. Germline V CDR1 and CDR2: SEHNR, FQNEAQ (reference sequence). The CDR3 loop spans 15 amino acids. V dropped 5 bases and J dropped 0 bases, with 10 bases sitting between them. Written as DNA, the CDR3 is TGTGCCAGCAGCGCCCGACTGGCAACTAATGAAAAACTGTTTTTT. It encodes CASSARLATNEKLFF.

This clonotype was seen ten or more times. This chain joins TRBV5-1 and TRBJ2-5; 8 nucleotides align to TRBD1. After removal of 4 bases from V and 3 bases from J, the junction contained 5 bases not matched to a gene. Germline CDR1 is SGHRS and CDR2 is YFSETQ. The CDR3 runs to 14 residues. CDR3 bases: TGCGCCAGCAGCGCGGGACAGGTAGAAGAGACCCAGTACTTC. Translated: CASSAGQVEETQYF.

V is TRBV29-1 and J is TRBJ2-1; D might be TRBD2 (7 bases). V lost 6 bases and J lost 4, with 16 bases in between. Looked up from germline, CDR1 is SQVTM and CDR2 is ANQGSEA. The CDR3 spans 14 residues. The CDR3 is CSVARGGPYNEQFF. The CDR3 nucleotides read TGCAGCGTCGCTCGCGGGGGCCCTTACAATGAGCAGTTCTTC.

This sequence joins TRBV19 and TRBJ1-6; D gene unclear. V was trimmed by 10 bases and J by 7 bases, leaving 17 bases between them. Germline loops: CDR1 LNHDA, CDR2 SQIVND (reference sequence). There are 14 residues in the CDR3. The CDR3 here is CATCDGSENSPLHF. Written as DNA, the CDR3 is TGTGCCACCTGTGATGGGTCGGAAAATTCACCCCTCCACTTT.

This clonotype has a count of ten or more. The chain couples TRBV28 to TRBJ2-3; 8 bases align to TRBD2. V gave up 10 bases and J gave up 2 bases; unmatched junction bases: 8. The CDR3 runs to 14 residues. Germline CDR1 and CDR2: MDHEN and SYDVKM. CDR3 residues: CATYSGATTDTQYF. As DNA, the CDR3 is TGTGCCACTTATAGCGGGGCGACCACAGATACGCAGTATTTT.

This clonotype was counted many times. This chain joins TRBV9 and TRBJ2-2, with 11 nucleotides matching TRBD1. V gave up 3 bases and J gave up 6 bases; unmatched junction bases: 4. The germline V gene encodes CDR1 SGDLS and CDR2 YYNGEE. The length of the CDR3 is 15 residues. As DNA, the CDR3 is TGTGCCAGCAGCGGCGGGACAGGGGGATCCGGGGAGCTGTTTTTT. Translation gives CASSGGTGGSGELFF.

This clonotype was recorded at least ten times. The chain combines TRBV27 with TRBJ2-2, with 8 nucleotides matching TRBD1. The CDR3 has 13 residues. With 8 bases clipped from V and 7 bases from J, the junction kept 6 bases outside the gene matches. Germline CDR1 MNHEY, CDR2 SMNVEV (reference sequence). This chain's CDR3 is CASRRTGIGELFF. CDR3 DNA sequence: TGTGCCAGCCGAAGGACAGGGATCGGGGAGCTGTTTTTT.

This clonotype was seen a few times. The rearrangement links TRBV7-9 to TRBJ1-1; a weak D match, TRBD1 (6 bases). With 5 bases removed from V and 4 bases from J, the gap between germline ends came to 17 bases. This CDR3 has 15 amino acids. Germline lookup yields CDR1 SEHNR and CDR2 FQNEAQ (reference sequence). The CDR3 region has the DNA TGTGCCAGCAGCCTGACAGGCGGTTTGAGCACTGAAGCTTTCTTT. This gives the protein CASSLTGGLSTEAFF.

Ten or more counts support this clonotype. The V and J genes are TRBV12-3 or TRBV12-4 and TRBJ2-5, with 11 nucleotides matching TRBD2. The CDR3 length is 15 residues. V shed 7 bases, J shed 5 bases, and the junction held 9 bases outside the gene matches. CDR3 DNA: TGTGCCAGCATGTTCGGGCTAGCGGGGGGTGAGACCCAGTACTTC. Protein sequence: CASMFGLAGGETQYF.

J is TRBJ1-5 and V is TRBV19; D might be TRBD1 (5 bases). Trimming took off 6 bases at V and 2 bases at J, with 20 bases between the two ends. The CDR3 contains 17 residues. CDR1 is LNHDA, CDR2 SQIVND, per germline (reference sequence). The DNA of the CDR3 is TGTGCCAGTAGCTTCCGTGGGCAGGGATGGGGCAATCAGCCCCAGCATTTT. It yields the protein CASSFRGQGWGNQPQHF.

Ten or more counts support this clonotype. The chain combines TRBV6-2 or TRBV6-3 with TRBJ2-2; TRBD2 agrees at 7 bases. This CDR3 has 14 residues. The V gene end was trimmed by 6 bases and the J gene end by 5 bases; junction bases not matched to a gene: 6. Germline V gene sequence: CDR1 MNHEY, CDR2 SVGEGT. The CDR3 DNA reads TGTGCCAGCAGGCAAGCGGGGCCAACCGGGGAGCTGTTTTTT. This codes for CASRQAGPTGELFF.

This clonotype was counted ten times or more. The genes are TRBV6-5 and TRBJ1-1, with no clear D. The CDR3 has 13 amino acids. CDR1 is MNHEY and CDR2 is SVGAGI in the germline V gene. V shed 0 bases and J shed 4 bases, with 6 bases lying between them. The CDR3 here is CASSYSRGTEAFF. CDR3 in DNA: TGTGCCAGCAGTTACTCTCGGGGCACTGAAGCTTTCTTT.

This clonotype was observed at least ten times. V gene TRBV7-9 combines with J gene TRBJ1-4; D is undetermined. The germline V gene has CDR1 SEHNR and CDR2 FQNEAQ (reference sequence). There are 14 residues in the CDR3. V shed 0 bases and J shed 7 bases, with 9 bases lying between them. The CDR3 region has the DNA TGTGCCAGCAGCTTAGCAGCTTTGTCTGAAAAACTGTTTTTT. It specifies CASSLAALSEKLFF.

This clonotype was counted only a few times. The CDR3 sequence is CASSRDLSSYNEQFF. The CDR3 nucleotides read TGCGCCAGCAGCCGGGACTTGAGCTCCTACAATGAGCAGTTCTTC. The V gene is TRBV5-1, the J gene TRBJ2-1; a possible D gene is TRBD2 (6 bases). V lost 4 bases and J lost 0, with 11 bases in between. CDR1 is SGHRS, CDR2 YFSETQ, per germline. CDR3 length: 15 amino acids.

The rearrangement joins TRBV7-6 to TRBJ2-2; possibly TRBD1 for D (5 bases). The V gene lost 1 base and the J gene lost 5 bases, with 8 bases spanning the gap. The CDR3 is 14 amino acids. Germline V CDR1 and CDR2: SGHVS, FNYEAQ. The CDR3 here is CASSLVTGTGELFF. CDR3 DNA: TGTGCCAGCAGCTTAGTTACAGGAACCGGGGAGCTGTTTTTT.

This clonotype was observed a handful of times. CDR3 DNA sequence: TGTGCCAGCAGCTTAGCGGGGGGCAATGAAAAACTGTTTTTT. Residues: CASSLAGGNEKLFF. The chain carries TRBV7-8 and TRBJ1-4, with D perhaps TRBD1 (6 bases). The V end was cut by 0 bases, the J end by 5 bases, with 7 bases between. Germline V gene lookup returns CDR1 SGHVS and CDR2 FQNEAQ. This CDR3 is 14 amino acids long.

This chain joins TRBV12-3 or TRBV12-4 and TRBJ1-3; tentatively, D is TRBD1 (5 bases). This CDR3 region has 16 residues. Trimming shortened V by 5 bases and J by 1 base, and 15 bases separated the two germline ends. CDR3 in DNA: TGTGCCAGCAGTCCTACCCTCGGACATTCTGGAAACACCATATATTTT. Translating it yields CASSPTLGHSGNTIYF.

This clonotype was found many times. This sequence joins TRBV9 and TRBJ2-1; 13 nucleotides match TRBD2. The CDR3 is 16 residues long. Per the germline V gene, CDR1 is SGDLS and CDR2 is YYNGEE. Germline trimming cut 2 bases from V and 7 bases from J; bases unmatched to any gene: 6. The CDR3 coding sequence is TGTGCCAGCAGCGTGGGGACTAGCGGGGTCCAGAATGAGCAGTTCTTC. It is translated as CASSVGTSGVQNEQFF.